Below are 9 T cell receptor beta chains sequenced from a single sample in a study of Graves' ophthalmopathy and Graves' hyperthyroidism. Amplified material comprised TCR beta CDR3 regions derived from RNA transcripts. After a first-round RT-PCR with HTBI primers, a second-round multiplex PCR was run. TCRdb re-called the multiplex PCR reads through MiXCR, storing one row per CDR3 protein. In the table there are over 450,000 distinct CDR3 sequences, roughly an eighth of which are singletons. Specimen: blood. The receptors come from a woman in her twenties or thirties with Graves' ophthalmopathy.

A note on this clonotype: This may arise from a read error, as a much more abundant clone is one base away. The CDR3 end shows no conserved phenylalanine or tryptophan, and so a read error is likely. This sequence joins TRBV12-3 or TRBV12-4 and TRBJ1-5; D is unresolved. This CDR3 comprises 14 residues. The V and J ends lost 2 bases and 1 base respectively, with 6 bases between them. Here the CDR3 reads CASSLRVSNQPQHL. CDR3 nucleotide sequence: TGTGCCAGCAGTTTAAGGGTCAGCAATCAGCCCCAGCATTTG.

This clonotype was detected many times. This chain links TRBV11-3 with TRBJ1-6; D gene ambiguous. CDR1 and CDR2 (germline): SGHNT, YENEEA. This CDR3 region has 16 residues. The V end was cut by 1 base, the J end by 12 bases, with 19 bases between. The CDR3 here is CASSLGRRLLGGPLHF. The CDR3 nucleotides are TGTGCCAGCAGCTTAGGACGGAGACTGCTTGGTGGACCCCTCCACTTT. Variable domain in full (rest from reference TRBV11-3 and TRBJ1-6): EAGVVQSPRYKIIEKKQPVAFWCNPISGHNTLYWYLQNLGQGPELLIRYENEEAVDDSQLPKDRFSAERLKGVDSTLKIQPAELGDSAVYLCASSLGRRLLGGPLHFGNGTRLTVT.

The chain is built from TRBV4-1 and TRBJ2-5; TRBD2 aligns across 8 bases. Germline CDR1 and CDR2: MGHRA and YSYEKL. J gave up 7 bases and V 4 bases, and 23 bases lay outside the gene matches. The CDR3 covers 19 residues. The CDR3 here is CASSRRGGFSKAPSATQYF. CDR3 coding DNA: TGCGCCAGCAGCCGACGGGGGGGCTTCTCCAAGGCCCCTAGTGCGACCCAGTACTTC.

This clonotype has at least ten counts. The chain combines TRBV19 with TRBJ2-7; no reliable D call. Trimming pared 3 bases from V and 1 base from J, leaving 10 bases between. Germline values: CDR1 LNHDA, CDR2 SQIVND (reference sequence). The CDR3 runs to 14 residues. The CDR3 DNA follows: TGTGCCAGTAGTATCGGCGACAAGTCCTACGAGCAGTACTTC. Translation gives CASSIGDKSYEQYF.

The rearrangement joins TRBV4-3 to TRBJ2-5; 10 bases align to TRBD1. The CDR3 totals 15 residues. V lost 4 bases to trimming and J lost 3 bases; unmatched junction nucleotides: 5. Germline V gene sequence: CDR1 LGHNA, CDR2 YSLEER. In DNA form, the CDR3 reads TGCGCCAGCAGCCCAACCGGGACAGGGGAAGAGACCCAGTACTTC. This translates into CASSPTGTGEETQYF.

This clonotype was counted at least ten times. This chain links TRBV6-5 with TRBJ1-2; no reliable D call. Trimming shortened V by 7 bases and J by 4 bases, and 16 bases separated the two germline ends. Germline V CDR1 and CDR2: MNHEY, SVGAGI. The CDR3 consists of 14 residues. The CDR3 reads CASTFGLFGYGYTF. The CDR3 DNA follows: TGTGCCAGCACCTTCGGGCTTTTCGGCTATGGCTACACCTTC.

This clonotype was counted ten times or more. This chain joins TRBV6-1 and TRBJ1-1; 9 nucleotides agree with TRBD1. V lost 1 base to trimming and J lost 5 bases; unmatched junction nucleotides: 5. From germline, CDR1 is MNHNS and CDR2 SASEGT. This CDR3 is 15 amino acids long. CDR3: CASSEGRQGGTEAFF. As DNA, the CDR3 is TGTGCCAGCAGTGAAGGGCGACAGGGGGGAACTGAAGCTTTCTTT.

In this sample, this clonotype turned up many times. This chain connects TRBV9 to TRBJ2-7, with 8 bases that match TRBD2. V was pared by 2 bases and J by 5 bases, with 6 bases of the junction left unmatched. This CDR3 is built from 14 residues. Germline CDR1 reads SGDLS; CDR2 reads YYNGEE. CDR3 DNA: TGTGCCAGCAGCGTTTCGGGAGGGCCGGACGAGCAGTACTTC. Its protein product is CASSVSGGPDEQYF.

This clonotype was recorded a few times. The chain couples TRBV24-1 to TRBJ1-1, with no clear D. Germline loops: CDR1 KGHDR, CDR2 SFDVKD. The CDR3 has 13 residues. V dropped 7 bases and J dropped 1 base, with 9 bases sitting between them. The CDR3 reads CATSLGRNTEAFF. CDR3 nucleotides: TGTGCCACCAGCCTCGGACGGAACACTGAAGCTTTCTTT.